This is a list of T cell receptor beta chains from one sample in a study of radiation and T cells in renal cell carcinoma. Sequenced by immunoSEQ multiplex PCR; TCRdb stores in-frame clones only, minus some. The sample yields around 94,000 clones, less than 90% seen once. The sequencing here drew on blood, taken from a patient whose treatment included radiotherapy and nephrectomy. These receptors were collected from a man aged 50 or older with renal cell carcinoma. Each CDR3 is given with its conserved first and last residue. Fields, in order: V gene, D gene, CDR3 length, clone size, J gene, CDR3 DNA, CDR3 protein. A D gene is named only where the DNA matches it firmly. The size field is filled for only some rows; it gives once, few, many or a size class.

>TRBV5-4|-|13|-|TRBJ2-7
TGTGCCAGCAGCTTGGCGAACCCCTACGAGCAGTACTTC
CASSLANPYEQYF
>TRBV5-4|-|14|few|TRBJ1-1
TGTGCCAGCAGCTTGGTAACGAGGAACACTGAAGCTTTCTTT
CASSLVTRNTEAFF
>TRBV2|-|14|few|TRBJ1-5
TGTGCCAGCACCCAATCGAGTGGCAATCAGCCCCAGCATTTT
CASTQSSGNQPQHF
>TRBV6-5|-|14|-|TRBJ1-2
TGTGCCAGCAGTTACTTTCCCAGGGCCTATGGCTACACCTTC
CASSYFPRAYGYTF
>TRBV5-5|-|15|few|TRBJ1-1
TGTGCCAGCAGCTTGGGCAGGGTCGAGAACACTGAAGCTTTCTTT
CASSLGRVENTEAFF
>TRBV5-1|TRBD1|14|-|TRBJ1-4
TGCGCCAGCAGCTGGACAGGGGGCTATGAAAAACTGTTTTTT
CASSWTGGYEKLFF
>TRBV7-9|TRBD1|15|-|TRBJ2-7
TGTGCCAGCAGCTCCTCTGGTAGGGGGCGTTACGAGCAGTACTTC
CASSSSGRGRYEQYF
>TRBV2|-|17|-|TRBJ2-1
TGTGCCAGCAAGGATGGGGTAGCGCCTGAAAATTACAATGAGCAGTTCTTC
CASKDGVAPENYNEQFF
>TRBV30|TRBD2|13|-|TRBJ2-1
TGTGCCTGGCGGACTAGCGGGGGTAATGAGCAGTTCTTC
CAWRTSGGNEQFF
>TRBV14|TRBD1|15|-|TRBJ2-7
TGTGCCAGCAGCCACTCGGACAGGGGGGATGGCGAGCAGTACTTC
CASSHSDRGDGEQYF
>TRBV11-1|TRBD1|14|-|TRBJ1-6
TGTGCCAGCAGCTTAGGACAGGGGAATTCACCCCTCCACTTT
CASSLGQGNSPLHF
>TRBV15|-|14|-|TRBJ2-7
TGTGCCACCAGCCGCCGGGACGGTTCCTACGAGCAGTACTTC
CATSRRDGSYEQYF
>TRBV19|-|15|-|TRBJ2-1
TGTGCCAGTAGTCTTGGGACCCCCTCCTACAATGAGCAGTTCTTC
CASSLGTPSYNEQFF
>TRBV7-8|-|12|-|TRBJ2-2
TGTGCCAGCAGCTTAGGGCCCGGGGAGCTGTTTTTT
CASSLGPGELFF
>TRBV19|-|16|-|TRBJ2-3
TGTGCCAGTAGTATCTACAGCCGGTCGGATTTGGATACGCAGTATTTT
CASSIYSRSDLDTQYF
>TRBV6-5|-|13|once|TRBJ1-5
TGTGCCAGCACTCGGGACTTGAATCAGCCCCAGCATTTT
CASTRDLNQPQHF
>TRBV18|-|16|-|TRBJ1-2
TGTGCCAGCTCACCAAATATCCGTCCGGGGGACTATGGCTACACCTTC
CASSPNIRPGDYGYTF
>TRBV9|-|15|-|TRBJ2-7
TGTGCCAGCAGCGTAGAATCCGGGGGCACCTACGAGCAGTACTTC
CASSVESGGTYEQYF
>TRBV19|TRBD1|20|-|TRBJ1-6
TGTGCCAGTAGTACCTCCAGGCGGGGACAGGATAATCACCGCGGGGCACCCCTCCACTTT
CASSTSRRGQDNHRGAPLHF
>TRBV11-2|-|15|-|TRBJ1-1
TGTGCCAGCAGCTTCCGGGACACTACGAACACTGAAGCTTTCTTT
CASSFRDTTNTEAFF
>TRBV5-1|-|12|-|TRBJ2-7
TGCGCCAGCAGCTTGGTGGGGAACGAGCAGTACTTC
CASSLVGNEQYF
>TRBV7-2|-|13|-|TRBJ1-2
TGTGCCAGCAGCTTAAGGGGTAACTATGGCTACACCTTC
CASSLRGNYGYTF
>TRBV28|TRBD1|13|-|TRBJ1-2
TGTGCCAGCAAGACAGGGCAGGGCTATGGCTACACCTTC
CASKTGQGYGYTF
>TRBV6-5|-|16|-|TRBJ2-7
TGTGCCAGCAGTTACGGGGTCGGCAGTTTGGCTTACGAGCAGTACTTC
CASSYGVGSLAYEQYF
>TRBV10-3|-|15|-|TRBJ1-5
TGTGCCATCAGTGAGTCAAGCCTAAGGAGTCAGCCCCAGCATTTT
CAISESSLRSQPQHF
>TRBV6-1|-|13|-|TRBJ1-4
TGTGCCAGCAGTGAAAGTCGGAGCGAAAAACTGTTTTTT
CASSESRSEKLFF
>TRBV27|-|15|-|TRBJ1-5
TGTGCCAGCAGTTTAATGTCAGGGATCAATCAGCCCCAGCATTTT
CASSLMSGINQPQHF
>TRBV27|-|15|few|TRBJ2-2
TGTGCCAGCAGTTTAGACAGGGGAGGGGTCGGGGAGCTGTTTTTT
CASSLDRGGVGELFF
>TRBV2|TRBD1|14|-|TRBJ2-3
TGTGCCAGCAGCCCCGACAGGGTGACAGATACGCAGTATTTT
CASSPDRVTDTQYF
>TRBV2|TRBD2|14|-|TRBJ2-7
TGTGCCAGCGGCACTAGCGGGAATCCTTACGAGCAGTACTTC
CASGTSGNPYEQYF
>TRBV5-1|-|16|-|TRBJ2-7
TGCGCCAGCAGCTTATCCCCCGGGACACGAAGTTACGAGCAGTACTTC
CASSLSPGTRSYEQYF
>TRBV9|-|18|-|TRBJ2-7
TGTGCCAGCAGCGTAGTGGGCGAGGCGGGACACGATGGTTACGAGCAGTACTTC
CASSVVGEAGHDGYEQYF
>TRBV2|TRBD2|15|-|TRBJ2-5
TGTGCCAGCACGGCTAGCGGGGCCCACCAAGAGACCCAGTACTTC
CASTASGAHQETQYF
>TRBV6-5|-|15|-|TRBJ2-5
TGTGCCAGCAGTTACTCTGGCCGCCTGGGGGAGACCCAGTACTTC
CASSYSGRLGETQYF
>TRBV7-2|TRBD2|16|-|TRBJ2-1
TGTGCCAGCAGCTTAGTGGGCGGGGGGGCCGCAAATGAGCAGTTCTTC
CASSLVGGGAANEQFF
>TRBV27|TRBD1|15|-|TRBJ1-5
TGTGCCAGCAGAGGATCGACAGGGCCGGGGCAGCCCCAGCATTTT
CASRGSTGPGQPQHF
>TRBV30|-|12|-|TRBJ2-3
TGTGCCTGGCGGTTTAGCACAGATACGCAGTATTTT
CAWRFSTDTQYF
>TRBV23-1|-|17|-|TRBJ2-5
TGCGCCAGCAGTCACCGAAACGGGGGAAGGGCACAAGAGACCCAGTACTTC
CASSHRNGGRAQETQYF
>TRBV6-5|-|15|-|TRBJ1-2
TGTGCCAGCAGTCCCCCGTATCTGGGTTTATATGGCTACACCTTC
CASSPPYLGLYGYTF
>TRBV15|-|12|-|TRBJ2-7
TGTGCCACCAGCAGAGGAATCCCCGAGCAGTACTTC
CATSRGIPEQYF
>TRBV4-2|-|14|-|TRBJ1-5
TGTGCCAGCAGCCAAGAGACAGGAAATCAGCCCCAGCATTTT
CASSQETGNQPQHF
>TRBV4-1|TRBD2|16|-|TRBJ2-5
TGCGCCAGCAGCCTATCAGGGACTACCGCGGGGGAGACCCAGTACTTC
CASSLSGTTAGETQYF
>TRBV7-2|TRBD1|15|-|TRBJ2-7
TGTGCCAGCAGCTCACCGGGACAGGGATTCTACGAGCAGTACTTC
CASSSPGQGFYEQYF
>TRBV7-8|TRBD1|16|-|TRBJ1-1
TGTGCCAGCATCTTGGGGACAGGCCTTGGTAGCACTGAAGCTTTCTTT
CASILGTGLGSTEAFF
>TRBV5-4|-|14|-|TRBJ2-3
TGTGCCCTTTCCCTCCGCGAGCTCACAGATACGCAGTATTTT
CALSLRELTDTQYF